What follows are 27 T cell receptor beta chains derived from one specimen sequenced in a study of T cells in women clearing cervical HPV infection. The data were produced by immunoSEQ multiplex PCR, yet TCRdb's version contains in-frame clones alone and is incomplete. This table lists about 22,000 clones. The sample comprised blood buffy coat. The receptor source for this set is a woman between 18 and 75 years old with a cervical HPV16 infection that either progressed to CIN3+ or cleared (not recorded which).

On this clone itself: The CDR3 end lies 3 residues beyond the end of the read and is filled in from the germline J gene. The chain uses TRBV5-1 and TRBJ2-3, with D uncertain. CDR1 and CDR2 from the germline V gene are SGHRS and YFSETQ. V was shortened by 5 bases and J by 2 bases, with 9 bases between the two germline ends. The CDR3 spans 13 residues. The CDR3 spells CASSYPNTDTQYF. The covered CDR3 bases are TGCGCCAGCAGTTATCCTAACACAGATACG.

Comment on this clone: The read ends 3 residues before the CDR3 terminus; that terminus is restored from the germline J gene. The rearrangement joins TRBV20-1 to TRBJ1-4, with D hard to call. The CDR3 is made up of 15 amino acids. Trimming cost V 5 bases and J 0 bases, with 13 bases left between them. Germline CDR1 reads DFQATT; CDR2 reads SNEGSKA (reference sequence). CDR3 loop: CSALNARSTNEKLFF. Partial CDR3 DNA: TGCAGTGCTTTGAACGCGCGGTCAACTAATGAAAAA.

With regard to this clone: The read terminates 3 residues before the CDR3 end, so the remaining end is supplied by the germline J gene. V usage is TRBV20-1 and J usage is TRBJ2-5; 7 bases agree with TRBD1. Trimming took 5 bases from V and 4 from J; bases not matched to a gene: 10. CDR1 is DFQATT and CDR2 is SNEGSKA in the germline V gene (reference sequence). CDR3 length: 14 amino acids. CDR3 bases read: TGCAGTGCTTCAAGACAATACAGGGGAGAGACC. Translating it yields CSASRQYRGET. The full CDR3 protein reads CSASRQYRGETQYF.

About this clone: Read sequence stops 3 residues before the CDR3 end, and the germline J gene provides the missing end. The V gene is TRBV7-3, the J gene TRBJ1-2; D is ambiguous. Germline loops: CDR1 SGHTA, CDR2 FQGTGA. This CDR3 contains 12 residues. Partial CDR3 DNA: TGTGCCAGCAGCGTAGGCGGAGATACC. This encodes CASSVGGDT. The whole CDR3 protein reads CASSVGGDTYTF.

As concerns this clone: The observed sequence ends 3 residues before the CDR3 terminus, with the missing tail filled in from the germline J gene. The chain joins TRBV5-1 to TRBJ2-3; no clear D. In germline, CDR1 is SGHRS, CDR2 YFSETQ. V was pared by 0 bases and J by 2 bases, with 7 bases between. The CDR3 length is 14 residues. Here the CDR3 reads CASSLGAYTDTQYF. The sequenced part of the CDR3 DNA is TGCGCCAGCAGCTTGGGGGCCTACACAGATACG.

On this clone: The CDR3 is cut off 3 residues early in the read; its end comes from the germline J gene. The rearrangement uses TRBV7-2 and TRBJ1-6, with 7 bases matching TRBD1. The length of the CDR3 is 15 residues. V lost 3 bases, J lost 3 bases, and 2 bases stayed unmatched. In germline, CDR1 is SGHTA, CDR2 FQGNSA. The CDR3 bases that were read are TGTGCCAGCAGCTTCCACAGGGGCTATAATTCACCC. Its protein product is CASSFHRGYNSP. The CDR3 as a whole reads CASSFHRGYNSPLHF.

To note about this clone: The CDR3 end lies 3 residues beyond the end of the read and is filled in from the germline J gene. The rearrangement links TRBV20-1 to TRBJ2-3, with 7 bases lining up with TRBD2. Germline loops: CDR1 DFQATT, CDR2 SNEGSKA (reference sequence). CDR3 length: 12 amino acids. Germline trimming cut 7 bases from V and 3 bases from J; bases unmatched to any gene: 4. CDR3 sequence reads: CSVSRGTDTQYF. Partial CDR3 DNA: TGCAGTGTCTCGCGGGGGACAGATACG.

CDR3 residues: CASRRDRQNMNTEAFF. The sequenced part of the CDR3 DNA is TGTGCCAGCAGGAGGGACAGGCAGAACATGAACACTGAA. The gene calls are TRBV2 and TRBJ1-1, with 8 bases lining up with TRBD1. The CDR3 end is not reached by the read, which stops 3 residues before it; the germline J gene fills it in. The ends lost 6 bases at V and 0 bases at J; junction bases unmatched: 9. The V gene's germline CDR1 is SNHLY and CDR2 FYNNEI. The CDR3 loop spans 16 amino acids.

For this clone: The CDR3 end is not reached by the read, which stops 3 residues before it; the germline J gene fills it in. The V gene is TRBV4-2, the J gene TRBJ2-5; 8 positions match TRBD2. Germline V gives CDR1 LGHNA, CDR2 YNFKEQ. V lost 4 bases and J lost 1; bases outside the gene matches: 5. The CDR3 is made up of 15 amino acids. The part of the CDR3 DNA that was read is TGTGCCAGCAGCCGGGAAGCGGGAGCCCAAGAGACC. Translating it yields CASSREAGAQET. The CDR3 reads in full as CASSREAGAQETQYF.

Incomplete CDR3 DNA: TGTGCCAGCATAGCGGGAGGAAACACAGATACG. Its translation is CASIAGGNTDT. The whole CDR3 reads CASIAGGNTDTQYF. The chain combines TRBV28 with TRBJ2-3; 10 bases align to TRBD2. The read is 3 residues too short to cover the CDR3 end, so that end is filled in from the germline J gene. This CDR3 is 14 amino acids long. The V segment lost 7 bases and the J segment 2 bases; nucleotides outside the gene matches: 3. Germline values: CDR1 MDHEN, CDR2 SYDVKM.

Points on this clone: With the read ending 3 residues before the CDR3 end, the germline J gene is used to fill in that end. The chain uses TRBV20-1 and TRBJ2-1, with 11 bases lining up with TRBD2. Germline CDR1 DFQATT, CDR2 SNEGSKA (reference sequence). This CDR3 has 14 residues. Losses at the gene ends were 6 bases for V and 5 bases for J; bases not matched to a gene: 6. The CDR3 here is CSAYLAGGDNEQFF. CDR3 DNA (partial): TGCAGTGCCTACCTAGCGGGGGGCGACAATGAG.

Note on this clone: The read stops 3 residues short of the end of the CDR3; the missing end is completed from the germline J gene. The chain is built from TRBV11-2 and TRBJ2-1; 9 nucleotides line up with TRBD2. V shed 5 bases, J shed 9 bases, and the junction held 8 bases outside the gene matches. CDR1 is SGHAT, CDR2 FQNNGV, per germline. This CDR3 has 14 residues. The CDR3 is CASSPNILAGEQFF. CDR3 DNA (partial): TGTGCCAGCAGCCCAAATATACTAGCGGGTGAG.

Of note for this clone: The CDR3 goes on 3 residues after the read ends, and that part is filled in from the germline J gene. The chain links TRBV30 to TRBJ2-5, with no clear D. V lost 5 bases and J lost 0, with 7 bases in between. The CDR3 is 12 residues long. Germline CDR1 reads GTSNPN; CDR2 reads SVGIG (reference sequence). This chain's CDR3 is CAWGGDQETQYF. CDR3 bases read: TGTGCCTGGGGCGGTGACCAAGAGACC.

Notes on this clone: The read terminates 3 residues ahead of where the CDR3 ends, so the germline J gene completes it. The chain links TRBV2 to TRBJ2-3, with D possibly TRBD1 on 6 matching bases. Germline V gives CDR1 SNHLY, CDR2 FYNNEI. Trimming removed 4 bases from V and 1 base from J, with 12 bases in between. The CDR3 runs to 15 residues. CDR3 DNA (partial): TGTGCCAGCAGTGGACAGGTTACGGGCACAGATACG. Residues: CASSGQVTGTDT. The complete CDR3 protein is CASSGQVTGTDTQYF.

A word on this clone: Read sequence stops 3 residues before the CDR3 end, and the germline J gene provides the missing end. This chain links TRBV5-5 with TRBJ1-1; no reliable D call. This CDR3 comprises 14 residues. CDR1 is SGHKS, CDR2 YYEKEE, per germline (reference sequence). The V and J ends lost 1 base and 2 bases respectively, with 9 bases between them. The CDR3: CASSLWQVNTEAFF. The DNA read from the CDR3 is TGTGCCAGCAGCTTGTGGCAGGTTAACACTGAA.

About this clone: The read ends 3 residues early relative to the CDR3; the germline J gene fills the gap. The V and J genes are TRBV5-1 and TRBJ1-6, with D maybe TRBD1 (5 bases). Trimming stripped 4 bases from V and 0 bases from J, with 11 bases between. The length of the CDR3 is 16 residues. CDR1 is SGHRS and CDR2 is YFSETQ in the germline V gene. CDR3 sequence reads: CASSKQASSYNSPLHF. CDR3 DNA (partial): TGCGCCAGCAGCAAACAGGCGAGCTCCTATAATTCACCC.

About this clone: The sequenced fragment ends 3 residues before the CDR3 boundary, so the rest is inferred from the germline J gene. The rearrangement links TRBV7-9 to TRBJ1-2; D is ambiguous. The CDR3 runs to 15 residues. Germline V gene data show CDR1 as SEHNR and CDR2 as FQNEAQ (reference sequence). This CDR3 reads CASSLRQSSYNDYTF. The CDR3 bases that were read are TGTGCCAGCAGCTTGCGGCAGAGCTCCTACAATGAC.

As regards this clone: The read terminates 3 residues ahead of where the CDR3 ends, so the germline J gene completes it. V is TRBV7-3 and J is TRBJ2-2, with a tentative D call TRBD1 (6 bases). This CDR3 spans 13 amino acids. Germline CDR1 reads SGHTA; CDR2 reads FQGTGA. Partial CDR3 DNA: TGTGCCAGCAGCTCTACAGGGATATCACCG. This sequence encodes CASSSTGISP. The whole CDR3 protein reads CASSSTGISPLFF.

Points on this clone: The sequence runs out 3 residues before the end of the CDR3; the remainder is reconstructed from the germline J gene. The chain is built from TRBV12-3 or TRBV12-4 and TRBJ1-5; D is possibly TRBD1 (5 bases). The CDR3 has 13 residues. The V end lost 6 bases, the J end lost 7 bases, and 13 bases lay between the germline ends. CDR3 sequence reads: CASSWGGEQPQHF. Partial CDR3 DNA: TGTGCCAGCAGCTGGGGGGGGGAGCAGCCC.

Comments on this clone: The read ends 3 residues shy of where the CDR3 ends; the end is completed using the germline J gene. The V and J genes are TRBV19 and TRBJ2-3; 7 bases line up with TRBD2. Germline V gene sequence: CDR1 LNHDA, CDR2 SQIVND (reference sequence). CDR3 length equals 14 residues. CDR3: CASRREGREETQYF. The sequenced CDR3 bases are TGTGCCAGTAGGAGGGAGGGCAGGGAAGAGACG.

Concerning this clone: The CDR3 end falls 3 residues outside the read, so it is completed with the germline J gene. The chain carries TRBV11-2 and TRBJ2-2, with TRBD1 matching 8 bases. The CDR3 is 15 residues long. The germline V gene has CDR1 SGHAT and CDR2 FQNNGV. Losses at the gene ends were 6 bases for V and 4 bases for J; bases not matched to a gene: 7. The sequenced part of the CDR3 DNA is TGTGCCAGCAGACTAGGACAGGGATTCACCGGGGAG. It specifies CASRLGQGFTGE. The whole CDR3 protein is CASRLGQGFTGELFF.

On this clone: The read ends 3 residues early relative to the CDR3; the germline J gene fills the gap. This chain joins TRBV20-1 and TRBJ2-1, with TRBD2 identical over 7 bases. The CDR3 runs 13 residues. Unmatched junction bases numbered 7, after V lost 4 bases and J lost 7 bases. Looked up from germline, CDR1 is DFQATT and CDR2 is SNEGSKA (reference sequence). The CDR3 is CSAIGLVQNEQFF. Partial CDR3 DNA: TGCAGTGCTATCGGACTAGTTCAGAATGAG.

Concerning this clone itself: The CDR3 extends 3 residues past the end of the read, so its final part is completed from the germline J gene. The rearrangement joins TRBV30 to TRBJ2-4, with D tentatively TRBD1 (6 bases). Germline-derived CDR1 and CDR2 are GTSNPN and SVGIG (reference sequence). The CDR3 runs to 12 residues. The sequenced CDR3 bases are TGTGCCTGGAGTGAAAACAGGGTCGGT. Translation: CAWSENRVG. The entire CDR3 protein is CAWSENRVGQYF.

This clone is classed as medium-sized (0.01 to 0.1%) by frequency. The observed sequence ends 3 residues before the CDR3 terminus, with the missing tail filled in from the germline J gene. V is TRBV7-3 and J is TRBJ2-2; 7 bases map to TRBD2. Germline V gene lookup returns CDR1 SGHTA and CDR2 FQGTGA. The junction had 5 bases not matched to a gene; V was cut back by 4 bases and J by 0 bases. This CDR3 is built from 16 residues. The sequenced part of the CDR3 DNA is TGTGCCAGCAGCTCCATTGGGGGGGCGAACACCGGGGAG. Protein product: CASSSIGGANTGE. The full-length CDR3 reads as CASSSIGGANTGELFF.

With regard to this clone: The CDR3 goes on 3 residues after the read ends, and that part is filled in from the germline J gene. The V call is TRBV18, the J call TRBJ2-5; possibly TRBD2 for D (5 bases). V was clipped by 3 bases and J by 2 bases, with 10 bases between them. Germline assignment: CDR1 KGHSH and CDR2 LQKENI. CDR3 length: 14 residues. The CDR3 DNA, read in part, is TGTGCCAGCTCACCCATCCGGACTCAAGAGACC. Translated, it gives CASSPIRTQET. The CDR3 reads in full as CASSPIRTQETQYF. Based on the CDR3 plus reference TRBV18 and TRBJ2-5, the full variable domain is NAGVMQNPRHLVRRRGQEARLRCSPMKGHSHVYWYRQLPEEGLKFMVYLQKENIIDESGMPKERFSAEFPKEGPSILRIQQVVRGDSAAYFCASSPIRTQETQYFGPGTRLLVL.

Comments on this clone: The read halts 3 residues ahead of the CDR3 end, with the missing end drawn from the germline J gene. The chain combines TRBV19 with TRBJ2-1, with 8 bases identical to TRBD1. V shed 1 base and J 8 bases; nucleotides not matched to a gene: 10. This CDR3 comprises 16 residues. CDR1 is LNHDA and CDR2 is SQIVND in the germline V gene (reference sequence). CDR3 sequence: CASSIAGYRTGHEQFF. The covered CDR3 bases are TGTGCCAGTAGTATAGCCGGGTACAGGACAGGGCATGAG.

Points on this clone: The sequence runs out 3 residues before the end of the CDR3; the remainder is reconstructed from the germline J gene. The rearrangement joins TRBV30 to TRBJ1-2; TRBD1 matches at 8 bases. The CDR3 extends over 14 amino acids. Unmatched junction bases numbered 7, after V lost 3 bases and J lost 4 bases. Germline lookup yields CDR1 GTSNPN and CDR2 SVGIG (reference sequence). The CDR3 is CAWRLGQALYGYTF. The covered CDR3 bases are TGTGCCTGGAGATTGGGACAGGCCCTCTATGGC.